This T cell receptor beta chain was sequenced in a study of tumor-infiltrating lymphocytes in primary liver carcinoma. Starting material of 500 ng total RNA yielded TCR beta cDNA via a constant-region primer. Slightly modified ARM-PCR served as the procedure for the TCR beta libraries. These libraries came from three rounds of nested multiplex PCR. TRBV1-TRBV30 forward primers paired with a C-beta reverse primer drove the first two PCR rounds, about 10 cycles each. TCRdb analysed the multiplex PCR reads with MiXCR anew, one entry per CDR3 protein. This table has 100,000 or so distinct CDR3 sequences, about four fifths appearing once. CDR1 SGHAT and CDR2 FQDESV come from the germline V gene (reference sequence). The CDR3 runs 19 residues. Remarks on this clonotype: Sequence at one end of the junction differs from germline and may be a read error.

The study co-extracted DNA and RNA from around 20-30 mg of unsorted bulk tissue. The V and J genes are TRBV11-1 and TRBJ2-3, with D tentatively TRBD1 or TRBD2 (5 bases each). Sequences were obtained from liver tumor tissue from sampling region 3. The sample's subset: tumor region T3, left-lateral pole. The TCR originated in a man aged 40-55 years with primary liver carcinoma and hepatitis B virus infection. The CDR3 reads CASSSGGRFVGARTDRQYF. The CDR3 region has the DNA TGTGCTAGCAGCTCTGGGGGAAGATTTGTTGGAGCCCGCACAGATAGGCAGTATTTT. The full variable domain, in which reference TRBV11-1 and TRBJ2-3 provide the parts outside the CDR3, is EAEVAQSPRYKITEKSQAVAFWCDPISGHATLYWYRQILGQGPELLVQFQDESVVDDSQLPKDRFSAERLKGVDSTLKIQPAELGDSAMYLCASSSGGRFVGARTDRQYFGPGTRLTVL.